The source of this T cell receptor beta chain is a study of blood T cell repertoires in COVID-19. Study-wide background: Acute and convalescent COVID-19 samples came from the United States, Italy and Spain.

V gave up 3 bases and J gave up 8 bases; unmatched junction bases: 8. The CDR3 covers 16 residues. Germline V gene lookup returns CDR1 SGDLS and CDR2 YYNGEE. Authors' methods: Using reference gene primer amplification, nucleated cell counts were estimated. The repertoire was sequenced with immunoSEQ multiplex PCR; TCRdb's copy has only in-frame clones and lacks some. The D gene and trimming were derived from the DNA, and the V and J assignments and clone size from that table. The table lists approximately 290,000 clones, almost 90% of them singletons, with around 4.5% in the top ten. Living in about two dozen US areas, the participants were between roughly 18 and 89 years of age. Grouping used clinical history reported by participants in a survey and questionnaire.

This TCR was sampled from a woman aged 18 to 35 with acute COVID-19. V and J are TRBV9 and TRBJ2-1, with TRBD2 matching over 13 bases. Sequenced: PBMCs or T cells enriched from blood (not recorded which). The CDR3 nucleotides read TGTGCCAGCAGCGAAGGGGGGACTAGCGGGACTTATGAGCAGTTCTTC. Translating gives CASSEGGTSGTYEQFF. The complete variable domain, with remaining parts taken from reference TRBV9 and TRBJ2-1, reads DSGVTQTPKHLITATGQRVTLRCSPRSGDLSVYWYQQSLDQGLQFLIQYYNGEERAKGNILERFSAQQFPDLHSELNLSSLELGDSALYFCASSEGGTSGTYEQFFGPGTRLTVL.